Shown below are 3 T cell receptor beta chains from a single sample sequenced in a study of beta chain features in type 1 diabetes (dated by TCRdb to 2016 to 2019). The investigation overall reported the following: A moderate but significant shortening of TCRB CDR3 length was observed in type 1 diabetes patients in all four CD4+ subsets.

Receptor libraries were prepared by the immunoSEQ multiplex PCR assay. The entire isolated RNA was reverse transcribed using the High Capacity cDNA Reverse Transcription Kit, and thus expressed TCRB transcripts were sequenced. This immuneACCESS table, as held by TCRdb, lists in-frame sequences with V and J called but not all clones. Of the missing ones, under half trace to an unresolved V gene in checked studies; the others have no known cause. The sample table records 500,000 to 650,000 clones; about an eighth of these occur just once. Roughly 0.12% of the sample goes to the ten largest clones. Antigens of these TCRs are unknown. The sample taken for sequencing was naive CD4+ T cells from blood. Interpreted using the paper, the cell subset or site label stands for: true naive CD4+ T cells. The receptor set was obtained from a man under 40 with type 1 diabetes.

This clone has just a few counts. The V call is TRBV5-8, the J call TRBJ1-2, with 9 bases identical to TRBD1. Germline lookup yields CDR1 SGHTS and CDR2 YDEGEE. The CDR3 consists of 14 residues. V was clipped by 4 bases and J by 7 bases; unmatched bases: 8. DNA for the CDR3: TGTGCCAGCAGCGTTACAGGGGGCTCTTTTGGCTACACCTTC. It yields the protein CASSVTGGSFGYTF.

This clone was found a few times. The chain has TRBV29-1 and TRBJ1-3, with 9 bases identical to TRBD1. V trimming: 2 bases; J trimming: 9 bases; junction bases outside the gene matches: 11. Germline V lookup: CDR1 SQVTM, CDR2 ANQGSEA. The CDR3 runs to 15 residues. The CDR3 loop is CSVEPSGQGDGTIYF. The CDR3 DNA reads as TGCAGCGTTGAACCTTCGGGACAGGGAGACGGCACCATATATTTT.

This clone was seen more than once but under ten times. V and J are TRBV4-3 and TRBJ2-4; 7 nucleotides agree with TRBD2. J gave up 1 base and V 0 bases, and 3 bases lay outside the gene matches. The V gene's germline CDR1 is LGHNA and CDR2 YSLEER. The CDR3 loop spans 16 amino acids. The CDR3 sequence is CASSQEGREAKNIQYF. The CDR3 DNA follows: TGCGCCAGCAGCCAAGAAGGGCGGGAGGCCAAAAACATTCAGTACTTC.